Below are 25 T cell receptor beta chains sequenced from a single sample in a study of T cells in Graves' hyperthyroidism and ophthalmopathy (dated by TCRdb to the late 2010s). The library was generated by multiplex PCR. TCRdb records Illumina HiSeq 2000 as the sequencer. The TCR beta CDR3 regions were amplified from the RNA transcripts. For the first round of RT-PCR on the TCR CDR3, the HTBI primer set was used together with the Qiagen OneStep RT-PCR kit. TCRdb trimmed the raw reads at Q25, called clones with MiXCR and kept productive beta chains. One record per CDR3 amino acid sequence lists the most common genes and DNA. The sample contains fewer than 850,000 distinct CDR3 sequences, 15% to 20% of them found a single time. The ten most abundant clones make up roughly a sixth of the sample. The sample was blood. The receptors come from a middle-aged man with Graves' hyperthyroidism.

In its sample, this clonotype was seen many times. V usage is TRBV6-2 or TRBV6-3 and J usage is TRBJ2-7, with D unresolved. The CDR3 runs to 12 residues. V was pared by 7 bases and J by 4 bases, with 11 bases between. Germline-derived CDR1 and CDR2 are MNHEY and SVGEGT. For the CDR3, the DNA is TGTGCCAGCATGAGGAGCGATTACGAGCAGTACTTC. Protein: CASMRSDYEQYF.

This clonotype appeared many times. The chain employs TRBV18 and TRBJ2-3; D tentatively fits TRBD1 or TRBD2 (5 bases each). This CDR3 has 16 amino acids. Trimming took 3 bases from V and 6 from J, leaving 19 bases between them. CDR1 and CDR2 from the germline V gene are KGHSH and LQKENI. The CDR3 region has the DNA TGTGCCAGCTCACCGGCTGTAGCTCAGGGACGGGATACGCAGTATTTT. As protein: CASSPAVAQGRDTQYF. Combining the CDR3 with reference TRBV18 and TRBJ2-3 gives the whole variable domain NAGVMQNPRHLVRRRGQEARLRCSPMKGHSHVYWYRQLPEEGLKFMVYLQKENIIDESGMPKERFSAEFPKEGPSILRIQQVVRGDSAAYFCASSPAVAQGRDTQYFGPGTRLTVL.

This clonotype showed up many times. The chain employs TRBV24-1 and TRBJ2-1; TRBD2 aligns across 11 bases. The CDR3 is 16 amino acids. With V trimmed by 4 bases and J by 8 bases, 9 bases remained unmatched. Per the germline V gene, CDR1 is KGHDR and CDR2 is SFDVKD. CDR3 sequence: CATSDRLAGLSYEQFF. The DNA for the CDR3 is TGTGCCACCAGTGACCGACTAGCGGGATTAAGCTATGAGCAGTTCTTC.

This clonotype has only a few counts. The gene calls are TRBV5-1 and TRBJ2-7; 9 bases line up with TRBD2. Germline V lookup: CDR1 SGHRS, CDR2 YFSETQ. CDR3 length: 14 residues. The ends lost 0 bases at V and 6 bases at J; junction bases unmatched: 4. This CDR3 reads CASSLVLAGVEQYF. The CDR3 nucleotides read TGCGCCAGCAGCTTGGTACTAGCGGGTGTCGAGCAGTACTTC.

V and J are TRBV6-9 and TRBJ1-6, with D tentatively TRBD1 (6 bases). Germline V CDR1 and CDR2: MNHGY, SVAAGI. V was pared by 7 bases and J by 8 bases, with 18 bases between. The length of the CDR3 is 15 residues. The DNA for the CDR3 is TGTGCCAGCAATCCCTCTTGGGGGCTGGATTCACCCCTCCACTTT. This encodes CASNPSWGLDSPLHF.

This clonotype was recorded many times. The chain recombines TRBV7-2 with TRBJ2-7; D gene uncertain. CDR1 SGHTA and CDR2 FQGNSA come from the germline V gene. Deletions cut 3 bases from V and 5 bases from J, with 11 bases between. The CDR3 contains 13 residues. DNA for the CDR3: TGTGCCAGCAGCTTCCGACGCCTCGACGAGCAGTACTTC. Encoded protein: CASSFRRLDEQYF.

The chain links TRBV24-1 to TRBJ2-1; the D is unclear. Germline values: CDR1 KGHDR, CDR2 SFDVKD. Trimming took off 2 bases at V and 5 bases at J, with 6 bases between the two ends. This CDR3 region has 13 residues. CDR3 protein: CATSDSPDNEQFF. CDR3 nucleotides: TGTGCCACCAGTGATTCCCCAGACAATGAGCAGTTCTTC.

There are many counts of this clonotype. V usage is TRBV7-9 and J usage is TRBJ1-1; D perhaps matches TRBD1 (5 bases). Germline CDR1 reads SEHNR; CDR2 reads FQNEAQ (reference sequence). V was pared by 6 bases and J by 6 bases, with 14 bases between. The CDR3 covers 13 residues. The CDR3 nucleotides read TGTGCCAGCAGGCCCCAGGGCGGCGCTGAAGCTTTCTTT. It yields the protein CASRPQGGAEAFF. The full variable domain, with the rest looked up from reference TRBV7-9 and TRBJ1-1, is DTGVSQNPRHKITKRGQNVTFRCDPISEHNRLYWYRQTLGQGPEFLTYFQNEAQLEKSRLLSDRFSAERPKGSFSTLEIQRTEQGDSAMYLCASRPQGGAEAFFGQGTRLTVV.

This clonotype was recorded many times. This chain connects TRBV12-3 or TRBV12-4 to TRBJ2-7, with 13 bases fitting TRBD2. V dropped 6 bases and J dropped 6; count of bases not matched to a gene: 8. The CDR3 runs 15 residues. CDR3 loop: CASRRSGLAGVEQYF. The CDR3 DNA follows: TGTGCCAGCAGGCGTTCAGGACTAGCGGGAGTCGAGCAGTACTTC.

In this sample, this clonotype turned up many times. The V call is TRBV27, the J call TRBJ1-2, with TRBD1 as a possible D gene (5 bases). CDR1 MNHEY and CDR2 SMNVEV come from the germline V gene (reference sequence). V was trimmed by 4 bases and J by 5 bases, leaving 23 bases between them. The CDR3 length is 17 residues. CDR3 sequence reads: CASSSAADILKGYGYTF. CDR3 DNA sequence: TGTGCCAGCAGTTCGGCGGCAGACATCTTGAAGGGGTATGGCTACACCTTC.

Many counts were recorded for this clonotype. The chain combines TRBV27 with TRBJ2-1; 10 positions agree with TRBD2. The length of the CDR3 is 20 residues. V lost 7 bases to trimming and J lost 6 bases; unmatched junction nucleotides: 24. CDR1 is MNHEY, CDR2 SMNVEV, per germline (reference sequence). DNA for the CDR3: TGTGCCAGCACCACTCTCTCGACAGGGGAGGCTAGCGGGAGTATCAATGAGCAGTTCTTC. Translating it yields CASTTLSTGEASGSINEQFF.

The genes are TRBV12-3 or TRBV12-4 and TRBJ1-1, with D maybe TRBD1 (5 bases). This CDR3 has 14 amino acids. V shed 6 bases and J shed 4 bases, with 15 bases lying between them. CDR3: CASRRPQGGTEAFF. The CDR3, as DNA: TGTGCCAGCAGGCGACCTCAGGGAGGCACTGAAGCTTTCTTT.

The chain couples TRBV7-9 to TRBJ1-5; D unresolved. V lost 2 bases, J lost 0 bases, and 17 bases lay in between. This CDR3 spans 18 amino acids. Germline V gene sequence: CDR1 SEHNR, CDR2 FQNEAQ (reference sequence). CDR3 DNA: TGTGCCAGCAGCTTATATGGACCTAGGAAGTATAGCAATCAGCCCCAGCATTTT. Protein: CASSLYGPRKYSNQPQHF.

This chain connects TRBV7-3 to TRBJ2-1; TRBD2 agrees at 8 bases. Trimming at V came to 5 bases and at J to 4 bases, leaving 7 bases not matched to a gene. The CDR3 covers 15 residues. Germline loops: CDR1 SGHTA, CDR2 FQGTGA. CDR3 sequence reads: CASSAQLAVYNEQFF. The CDR3, as DNA: TGTGCCAGCAGCGCCCAACTAGCGGTTTACAATGAGCAGTTCTTC. Together with reference TRBV7-3 and TRBJ2-1, the CDR3 gives the full variable domain: GAGVSQTPSNKVTEKGKYVELRCDPISGHTALYWYRQSLGQGPEFLIYFQGTGAADDSGLPNDRFFAVRPEGSVSTLKIQRTERGDSAVYLCASSAQLAVYNEQFFGPGTRLTVL.

This clonotype was seen repeatedly, ten times or more. J is TRBJ1-2 and V is TRBV27, with TRBD1 as a possible D gene (5 bases). CDR3 length: 14 amino acids. The V and J ends lost 8 bases and 4 bases respectively, with 17 bases between them. Germline V gene sequence: CDR1 MNHEY, CDR2 SMNVEV (reference sequence). The CDR3 region has the DNA TGTGCCAGCGGTGAACTCGGGACTACCTATGGCTACACCTTC. Protein: CASGELGTTYGYTF.

The chain has TRBV30 and TRBJ1-2, with D possibly TRBD1 on 5 matching bases. This CDR3 is built from 15 residues. Germline V gene sequence: CDR1 GTSNPN, CDR2 SVGIG (reference sequence). V lost 2 bases to trimming and J lost 6 bases, with 19 bases between them. CDR3 amino acids: CAWSFSGRSRDGYTF. The CDR3 region has the DNA TGTGCCTGGAGTTTTTCGGGGCGCTCCCGGGATGGCTACACCTTC.

Comments on this clonotype: This may be a read error, as it is one base from a much larger clone. This chain joins TRBV19 and TRBJ1-6; D not certain. V lost 0 bases and J lost 5, with 11 bases in between. In germline, CDR1 is LNHDA, CDR2 SQIVND (reference sequence). The CDR3 is 16 residues long. The CDR3 DNA is TGTGCCAGTAGTATAGACACCCGGAGCAATAATTCACCCCTCCACTTT. Its translation is CASSIDTRSNNSPLHF.

This clonotype has at least ten counts. The chain links TRBV11-2 to TRBJ2-1; TRBD2 matches 16 bases. The trim removed 4 bases at V and 9 bases at J, leaving 3 bases unmatched. Germline V lookup: CDR1 SGHAT, CDR2 FQNNGV. The CDR3 covers 15 residues. The DNA for the CDR3 is TGTGCCAGCAGCTCTGGGACTAGCGGGAGGGGTGAGCAGTTCTTC. Protein: CASSSGTSGRGEQFF.

V gene TRBV13 combines with J gene TRBJ2-5, with 11 bases that match TRBD1. The germline V gene has CDR1 PRHDT and CDR2 FYEKMQ (reference sequence). Trimming took 4 bases from V and 5 from J; bases not matched to a gene: 6. The CDR3 totals 15 residues. In DNA, the CDR3 is TGTGCCAGCAGCTCCCGGGACAGGGGGTCGGAGACCCAGTACTTC. Amino acids: CASSSRDRGSETQYF.

V usage is TRBV19 and J usage is TRBJ1-1, with 9 nucleotides matching TRBD1. The CDR3 consists of 13 residues. V lost 8 bases to trimming and J lost 3 bases; unmatched junction nucleotides: 4. Germline V CDR1 and CDR2: LNHDA, SQIVND (reference sequence). The CDR3 nucleotides read TGTGCCAGTTCCGACAGGGGGGACACTGAAGCTTTCTTT. It yields the protein CASSDRGDTEAFF.

There are many counts of this clonotype. This CDR3 reads CASSIPRGGGNEQFF. In DNA form, the CDR3 reads TGTGCCAGTAGTATCCCCCGGGGAGGAGGGAATGAGCAGTTCTTC. The chain joins TRBV19 to TRBJ2-1, with a tentative D call TRBD2 (6 bases). Looked up from germline, CDR1 is LNHDA and CDR2 is SQIVND (reference sequence). The CDR3 has 15 residues. Trimming removed 3 bases at V and 7 bases at J, with 16 bases between.

Details on this clonotype: A much larger clonotype is one base distant, so this may be a read error. The conserved closing phenylalanine or tryptophan is absent in this CDR3, likely reflecting a read error. V is TRBV7-2 and J is TRBJ1-1; no clear D gene. The CDR3 sequence is 13 residues long. Germline-derived CDR1 and CDR2 are SGHTA and FQGNSA. Trimming removed 5 bases from V and 1 base from J, with 8 bases in between. The CDR3 DNA reads TGTGCCAGCAGCACTCAGAAGAACACTGAAGCTTTCCTT. Translating it yields CASSTQKNTEAFL.

In its sample, this clonotype was seen many times. V and J are TRBV28 and TRBJ2-7; D possibly corresponds to TRBD1 (6 bases). Looked up from germline, CDR1 is MDHEN and CDR2 is SYDVKM. Trimming took off 8 bases at V and 3 bases at J, with 14 bases between the two ends. This CDR3 has 13 residues. CDR3 DNA sequence: TGTGCCAGCTATACAGGGAGTAGCTACGAGCAGTACTTC. The encoded protein is CASYTGSSYEQYF.

This clonotype was seen many times. The genes are TRBV7-2 and TRBJ2-3, with D possibly being TRBD2 (5 bases). CDR3 length: 13 residues. Per germline, CDR1 SGHTA and CDR2 FQGNSA. Trimming removed 5 bases from V and 0 bases from J, with 6 bases in between. CDR3 nucleotide sequence: TGTGCCAGCAGCAGGACTAGCACAGATACGCAGTATTTT. It is translated as CASSRTSTDTQYF.

Ten or more counts support this clonotype. V gene TRBV7-9 combines with J gene TRBJ2-1; TRBD2 matches at 8 bases. In germline, CDR1 is SEHNR, CDR2 FQNEAQ (reference sequence). This CDR3 has 15 residues. The trim removed 5 bases at V and 10 bases at J, leaving 13 bases unmatched. This CDR3 reads CASSTGASGQGEQFF. The CDR3 DNA reads TGTGCCAGCAGCACCGGGGCTAGCGGGCAAGGCGAGCAGTTCTTC.